One sample yielded the 6 T cell receptor beta chains listed below, sequenced in a study of blood T cell repertoires in COVID-19. The table came from immunoSEQ multiplex PCR; TCRdb's copy has only in-frame clones and leaves some out. The sample consists of 100,000 or so clones, 81% of them appearing once. The specimen was peripheral blood. These receptors were collected from an elderly man with acute or convalescent COVID-19.

This rearrangement joins TRBV7-2 to TRBJ2-7; D is uncertain. V was cut by 1 base and J by 2 bases, with 9 bases left in between. This CDR3 contains 14 residues. The V gene's germline CDR1 is SGHTA and CDR2 FQGNSA. The CDR3 nucleotides are TGTGCCAGCAGCTTAGAAATGTCAGCCTACGAGCAGTACTTC. Protein sequence: CASSLEMSAYEQYF.

This clone was seen only once. This chain connects TRBV5-8 to TRBJ2-1, with 8 bases matching TRBD1. V gave up 6 bases and J gave up 14 bases; unmatched junction bases: 19. This CDR3 spans 15 amino acids. CDR1 and CDR2 from the germline V gene are SGHTS and YDEGEE. CDR3 loop: CASIHRDRSRGGKFF. In nucleotides, the CDR3 is TGTGCCAGCATCCACCGGGACAGGTCCCGTGGGGGAAAGTTCTTC.

The V and J genes are TRBV18 and TRBJ1-2, with 7 nucleotides matching TRBD1. There are 14 residues in the CDR3. The germline V gene has CDR1 KGHSH and CDR2 LQKENI. V dropped 8 bases and J dropped 3; count of bases not matched to a gene: 9. The CDR3 reads CASTVDRQYYGYTF. For the CDR3, the DNA is TGTGCCAGCACAGTGGACAGGCAATACTATGGCTACACCTTC.

This clone was observed at least ten times. This chain uses TRBV6-5 with TRBJ1-1, with TRBD1 matching 8 bases. The V and J ends lost 6 bases and 8 bases, in that order; junction bases with no gene match: 2. In germline, CDR1 is MNHEY, CDR2 SVGAGI. The CDR3 has 11 amino acids. CDR3 amino acids: CASRRTGEAFF. The CDR3 DNA reads TGTGCCAGCAGGAGGACAGGGGAAGCTTTCTTT.

This clone was detected once. The V and J genes are TRBV6-2 or TRBV6-3 and TRBJ2-1; 12 bases are a match to TRBD2. This CDR3 comprises 15 residues. V was clipped by 4 bases and J by 9 bases; unmatched bases: 7. Per the germline V gene, CDR1 is MNHEY and CDR2 is SVGEGT. CDR3 residues: CASSLTSGRLGEQFF. The CDR3 coding sequence is TGTGCCAGCAGTTTGACTAGCGGGAGATTGGGTGAGCAGTTCTTC.

V gene TRBV30 combines with J gene TRBJ2-3; D is perhaps TRBD2 (5 bases). Trimming removed 0 bases from V and 3 bases from J, with 19 bases in between. This CDR3 spans 17 amino acids. In germline, CDR1 is GTSNPN, CDR2 SVGIG (reference sequence). This CDR3 reads CAWSVRAFRPGTDTQYF. The CDR3 coding sequence is TGTGCCTGGAGTGTACGGGCGTTTCGGCCGGGGACAGATACGCAGTATTTT.